Following are 10 T cell receptor beta chains from one sample sequenced in a study of blood T cell repertoires in COVID-19. Produced via immunoSEQ multiplex PCR; TCRdb's table is partial and in-frame only. The profile covers approximately 400,000 clones, with around four fifths appearing a single time and over 4.5% taken by the ten largest. Sequencing input: PBMCs or T cells enriched from blood (not recorded which). Every receptor here comes from a woman aged 45-65 years who had recovered from COVID-19.

The V call is TRBV7-8, the J call TRBJ1-5, with 7 bases fitting TRBD1. Germline trimming cut 0 bases from V and 5 bases from J; bases unmatched to any gene: 10. The germline V gene encodes CDR1 SGHVS and CDR2 FQNEAQ. This CDR3 spans 17 amino acids. The CDR3 loop is CASSLARAGTAYQPQHF. The CDR3 region has the DNA TGTGCCAGCAGCTTAGCTCGAGCCGGGACAGCATATCAGCCCCAGCATTTT.

The chain uses TRBV27 and TRBJ1-1, with D tentatively TRBD1 (6 bases). The CDR3 is made up of 15 amino acids. Trimming removed 6 bases from V and 2 bases from J, with 16 bases in between. Germline V lookup: CDR1 MNHEY, CDR2 SMNVEV (reference sequence). The CDR3 region has the DNA TGTGCCAGCAGCTCCATCAGACAGGCCAACACTGAAGCTTTCTTT. This gives the protein CASSSIRQANTEAFF.

This clone was observed a single time. This sequence joins TRBV7-9 and TRBJ2-7, with 13 bases that match TRBD2. CDR3 size: 19 residues. J gave up 2 bases and V 9 bases, and 19 bases lay outside the gene matches. From germline, CDR1 is SEHNR and CDR2 FQNEAQ (reference sequence). As DNA, the CDR3 is TGTGCCAGTCGCCCCCCCGGAGGACTAGCGGGAGAAGGTGCCTACGAGCAGTACTTC. It yields the protein CASRPPGGLAGEGAYEQYF.

The V gene is TRBV11-1, the J gene TRBJ2-7, with D perhaps matching TRBD2 (6 bases). Trimming shortened V by 3 bases and J by 9 bases, and 15 bases separated the two germline ends. From germline, CDR1 is SGHAT and CDR2 FQDESV (reference sequence). CDR3 length: 13 residues. The CDR3 DNA is TGTGCCAGCAGCTTCTTCGGAGGGATTTCGCAGTACTTC. It is translated as CASSFFGGISQYF.

About this clone: A junction end diverges from the germline sequence, so it may reflect a read error. The chain couples TRBV6-5 to TRBJ1-1, with D perhaps TRBD1 (6 bases). Germline CDR1 reads MNHEY; CDR2 reads SVGAGI. The CDR3 covers 12 residues. CDR3 loop: CASSSRQAPSSF. The CDR3 region has the DNA TGTGCCAGCAGCTCAAGACAGGCCCCCAGTTCCTTT.

This clone was counted once. The J gene is TRBJ1-1, the V gene TRBV5-1; D not certain. The CDR3 totals 15 residues. Trimming removed 0 bases from V and 2 bases from J, with 11 bases in between. Germline CDR1 reads SGHRS; CDR2 reads YFSETQ. The CDR3 DNA is TGCGCCAGCAGCTTGGGTAGTACAGCTAACACTGAAGCTTTCTTT. Amino acids: CASSLGSTANTEAFF.

The chain uses TRBV6-2 or TRBV6-3 and TRBJ2-5; 7 positions match TRBD2. Germline lookup yields CDR1 MNHEY and CDR2 SVGEGT. With 4 bases clipped from V and 0 bases from J, the junction kept 20 bases outside the gene matches. CDR3 size: 20 residues. The CDR3 DNA reads TGTGCCAGCAGTTCGGCCCTCCCCAGCGGCCCCGGGGGGTACCAAGAGACCCAGTACTTC. Its protein product is CASSSALPSGPGGYQETQYF.

The CDR3 loop is CASSLRQTIPYEQYF. Here the CDR3 DNA reads TGTGCCAGCAGTTTAAGGCAGACAATTCCCTACGAGCAGTACTTC. The chain combines TRBV27 with TRBJ2-7; D unclear. V was clipped by 2 bases and J by 2 bases, with 13 bases between them. Germline values: CDR1 MNHEY, CDR2 SMNVEV (reference sequence). The CDR3 covers 15 residues.

The chain joins TRBV9 to TRBJ1-2; 8 bases are a match to TRBD1. Germline V CDR1 and CDR2: SGDLS, YYNGEE. V was pared by 0 bases and J by 6 bases, with 1 base of the junction left unmatched. This CDR3 has 13 amino acids. In DNA, the CDR3 is TGTGCCAGCAGCGTAGGGACAGGGAATGGCTACACCTTC. This codes for CASSVGTGNGYTF.

The chain carries TRBV29-1 and TRBJ1-3, with D unclear. The V gene lost 6 bases and the J gene lost 3 bases, with 15 bases spanning the gap. Germline-derived CDR1 and CDR2 are SQVTM and ANQGSEA. The CDR3 totals 14 residues. The CDR3 spells CSVEKAGVGNTIYF. The CDR3 DNA reads as TGCAGCGTAGAGAAAGCGGGTGTTGGAAACACCATATATTTT.